This T cell receptor (beta chain) originates from a study of cytotoxic CD8 clonotypes in ibrutinib-treated CLL. Study-wide results and limits: Age-matched healthy donor levels were exceeded by baseline clonality, which tracked circulating CD8+ T-cell counts. Contraction or stability on treatment was seen for public clonotypes, which were uncommon.

The V gene lost 4 bases and the J gene lost 2 bases, with 12 bases spanning the gap. The CDR3 length is 15 residues. Germline V lookup: CDR1 LNHDA, CDR2 SQIVND (reference sequence). As concerns this clone: Its specificity is unknown.

Deep sequencing aimed at 1 in 200,000 to 1 in 1 million T cells' resolution. The data were produced by immunoSEQ multiplex PCR, yet TCRdb's version contains in-frame clones alone and is incomplete. Of about 34,000 clones listed, 69% are singletons. This chain links TRBV19 with TRBJ1-5; D is possibly TRBD1 (6 bases). This receptor was identified in a human donor with chronic lymphocytic leukemia. Source: PBMCs, taken before ibrutinib treatment. The CDR3 region has the DNA TGTGCCAGTAGTACTTGGGCAGGGGGCAATCAGCCCCAGCATTTT. Translation: CASSTWAGGNQPQHF.